The 15 T cell receptor beta chains listed next were all sequenced from one sample in a study of shared clonotypes between healthy human individuals. Clones were read by immunoSEQ multiplex PCR, and TCRdb kept only the in-frame ones, dropping some. The sample includes 2 million to 2.5 million clones, about nine tenths seen only once; the top ten take more than 0.35%. Sequenced: naive CD4+ T cells from PBMCs. Subset: CD45RA+ positively selected. The receptors here all came from a young man in good health. Some clones in this sample may be carry-over from other donors' samples.

A few counts support this clone. The chain links TRBV10-2 to TRBJ1-1, with D uncertain. Trimming took 5 bases from V and 1 from J, leaving 8 bases between them. Germline CDR1 reads WSHSY; CDR2 reads SAAADI. The CDR3 extends over 13 amino acids. The DNA for the CDR3 is TGCGCCAGCAGTAGGACGGAGAACACTGAAGCTTTCTTT. Amino acid sequence: CASSRTENTEAFF.

The chain links TRBV18 to TRBJ2-5; D gene unclear. Per germline, CDR1 KGHSH and CDR2 LQKENI. The CDR3 runs to 16 residues. Trimming pared 2 bases from V and 5 bases from J, leaving 18 bases between. CDR3 sequence: CASSPGKRPSSETQYF. In DNA form, the CDR3 reads TGTGCCAGCTCACCAGGAAAGAGACCGAGTTCTGAGACCCAGTACTTC.

This clone has a single count. The V and J genes are TRBV5-1 and TRBJ2-7, with D possibly matching TRBD2 (6 bases). Germline V gene sequence: CDR1 SGHRS, CDR2 YFSETQ. This CDR3 comprises 15 residues. The V end lost 4 bases, the J end lost 5 bases, and 19 bases lay between the germline ends. Written as DNA, the CDR3 is TGCGCCAGCAGCCCGACCGTCGGGCGGAGGGACGAGCAGTACTTC. Residues: CASSPTVGRRDEQYF.

The chain combines TRBV18 with TRBJ2-5; 7 nucleotides agree with TRBD2. Germline lookup yields CDR1 KGHSH and CDR2 LQKENI. The CDR3 is 13 amino acids. V lost 5 bases, J lost 5 bases, and 5 bases stayed unmatched. This chain's CDR3 is CASSAGVPETQYF. CDR3 DNA sequence: TGTGCCAGCTCAGCGGGAGTACCGGAGACCCAGTACTTC.

The chain employs TRBV7-8 and TRBJ1-5; D uncertain. This CDR3 is 15 amino acids long. Trimming cost V 5 bases and J 0 bases, with 11 bases left between them. Looked up from germline, CDR1 is SGHVS and CDR2 is FQNEAQ. The CDR3: CASSPRGISNQPQHF. The CDR3 coding sequence is TGTGCCAGCAGCCCGCGAGGGATTAGCAATCAGCCCCAGCATTTT.

Of note for this clone: Additional DNA sequences in this sample encode the identical CDR3. V is TRBV11-2 and J is TRBJ2-7; 12 bases line up with TRBD2. V was clipped by 1 base and J by 2 bases; unmatched bases: 0. CDR1 and CDR2 (germline): SGHAT, FQNNGV. The CDR3 loop spans 15 amino acids. CDR3 sequence reads: CASSLGLAGAYEQYF. The CDR3 coding sequence is TGTGCCAGCAGCTTAGGACTAGCGGGGGCCTACGAGCAGTACTTC. The complete variable domain, with remaining parts taken from reference TRBV11-2 and TRBJ2-7, reads EAGVAQSPRYKIIEKRQSVAFWCNPISGHATLYWYQQILGQGPKLLIQFQNNGVVDDSQLPKDRFSAERLKGVDSTLKIQPAKLEDSAVYLCASSLGLAGAYEQYFGPGTRLTVT.

The J gene is TRBJ2-2, the V gene TRBV28; 7 bases match TRBD1. Germline CDR1 reads MDHEN; CDR2 reads SYDVKM. The V gene end was trimmed by 1 base and the J gene end by 5 bases; junction bases not matched to a gene: 4. The CDR3 totals 15 residues. CDR3 coding DNA: TGTGCCAGCAGTTTATCTAGACAGGGAACCGGGGAGCTGTTTTTT. Translated: CASSLSRQGTGELFF.

This chain joins TRBV28 and TRBJ1-1; possible D gene TRBD1, 6 bases. The CDR3 extends over 14 amino acids. The V and J ends lost 7 bases and 1 base respectively, with 13 bases between them. Germline lookup yields CDR1 MDHEN and CDR2 SYDVKM. This chain's CDR3 is CASTLPGENTEAFF. The CDR3 nucleotides read TGTGCCAGCACCCTTCCAGGGGAGAACACTGAAGCTTTCTTT.

V is TRBV14 and J is TRBJ2-3; D gene uncertain. With 1 base removed from V and 10 bases from J, the gap between germline ends came to 6 bases. Looked up from germline, CDR1 is SGHDN and CDR2 is FVKESK. There are 11 residues in the CDR3. CDR3 sequence reads: CASSQGLSQYF. The CDR3 DNA follows: TGTGCCAGCAGCCAAGGGCTTTCGCAGTATTTT.

CDR3 nucleotide sequence: TGTGCCAGCAGCTTAACAACCGGGGGCTACACCTTC. Its protein product is CASSLTTGGYTF. V and J are TRBV7-8 and TRBJ1-2; no reliable D call. Germline V gene lookup returns CDR1 SGHVS and CDR2 FQNEAQ. The CDR3 has 12 amino acids. The V end lost 2 bases, the J end lost 8 bases, and 9 bases lay between the germline ends.

The CDR3 coding sequence is TGTGCCAGCAGCTCCCCGGGCGCGGGGGAGCTGTTTTTT. This codes for CASSSPGAGELFF. The chain joins TRBV7-8 to TRBJ2-2, with unresolved D. V dropped 4 bases and J dropped 8 bases, with 11 bases sitting between them. Germline V CDR1 and CDR2: SGHVS, FQNEAQ. The CDR3 has 13 amino acids.

The J gene is TRBJ2-1, the V gene TRBV4-2; TRBD2 aligns across 12 bases. V trimming: 1 base; J trimming: 6 bases; junction bases outside the gene matches: 10. The length of the CDR3 is 18 residues. Germline V gene data show CDR1 as LGHNA and CDR2 as YNFKEQ. The CDR3 here is CASSQVQLAGGSTNEQFF. The CDR3 bases are TGTGCCAGCAGCCAAGTTCAACTAGCGGGAGGTTCTACCAATGAGCAGTTCTTC.

The V and J genes are TRBV19 and TRBJ2-1; 7 bases fit TRBD2. Germline V CDR1 and CDR2: LNHDA, SQIVND (reference sequence). CDR3 size: 14 residues. V lost 4 bases and J lost 6; bases outside the gene matches: 6. CDR3 nucleotide sequence: TGTGCCAGTAGTAGCGGGAGTCTCCCCAATGAGCAGTTCTTC. It translates to CASSSGSLPNEQFF. Full variable domain (missing parts from reference TRBV19 and TRBJ2-1): DGGITQSPKYLFRKEGQNVTLSCEQNLNHDAMYWYRQDPGQGLRLIYYSQIVNDFQKGDIAEGYSVSREKKESFPLTVTSAQKNPTAFYLCASSSGSLPNEQFFGPGTRLTVL.

This rearrangement joins TRBV6-1 to TRBJ1-1; 8 positions match TRBD1. The V gene's germline CDR1 is MNHNS and CDR2 SASEGT. The CDR3 runs to 13 residues. J lost 4 bases, V lost 5 bases, and 3 bases had no gene match. DNA for the CDR3: TGTGCCAGCAGTCTACAGGGGGGCACTGAAGCTTTCTTT. Translated: CASSLQGGTEAFF.

The chain couples TRBV11-2 to TRBJ1-5; no clear D. The CDR3 runs 13 residues. The ends were cut back, 5 bases at V and 2 bases at J, with 7 bases in the middle. The germline V gene encodes CDR1 SGHAT and CDR2 FQNNGV. CDR3 region: CASSRSRNQPQHF. The CDR3 DNA sequence: TGTGCCAGCAGCCGGTCGCGCAATCAGCCCCAGCATTTT.